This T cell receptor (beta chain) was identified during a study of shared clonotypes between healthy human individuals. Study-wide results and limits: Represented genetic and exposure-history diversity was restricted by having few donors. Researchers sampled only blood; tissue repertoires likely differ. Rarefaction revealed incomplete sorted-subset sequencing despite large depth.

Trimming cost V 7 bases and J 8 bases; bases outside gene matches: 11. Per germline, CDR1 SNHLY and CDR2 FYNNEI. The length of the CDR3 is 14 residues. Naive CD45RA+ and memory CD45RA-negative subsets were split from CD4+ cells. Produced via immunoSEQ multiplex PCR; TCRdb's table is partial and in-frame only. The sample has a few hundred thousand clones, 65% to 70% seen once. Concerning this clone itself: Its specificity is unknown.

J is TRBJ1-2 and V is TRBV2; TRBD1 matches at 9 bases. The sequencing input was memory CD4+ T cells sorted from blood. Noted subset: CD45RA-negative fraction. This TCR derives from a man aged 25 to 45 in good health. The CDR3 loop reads CASTGTGILGGYTF. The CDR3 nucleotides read TGTGCCAGCACAGGGACAGGGATTCTTGGGGGCTACACCTTC.